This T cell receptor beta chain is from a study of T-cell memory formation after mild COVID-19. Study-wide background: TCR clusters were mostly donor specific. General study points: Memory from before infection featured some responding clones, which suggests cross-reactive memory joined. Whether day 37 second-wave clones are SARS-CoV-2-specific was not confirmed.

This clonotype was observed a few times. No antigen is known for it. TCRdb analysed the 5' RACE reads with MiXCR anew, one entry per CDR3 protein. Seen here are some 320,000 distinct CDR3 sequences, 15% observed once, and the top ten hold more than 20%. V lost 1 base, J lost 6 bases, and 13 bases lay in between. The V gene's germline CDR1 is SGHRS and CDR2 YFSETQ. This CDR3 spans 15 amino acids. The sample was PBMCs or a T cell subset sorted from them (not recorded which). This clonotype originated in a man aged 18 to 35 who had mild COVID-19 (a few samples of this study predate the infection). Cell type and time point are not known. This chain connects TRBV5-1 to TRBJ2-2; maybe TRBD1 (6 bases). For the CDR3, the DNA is TGCGCCAGCAGCTTGTTGGACGAGGGGGCCGGGGAGCTGTTTTTT. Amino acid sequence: CASSLLDEGAGELFF.